The clone carrying this T cell receptor beta chain was counted once. Its antigen remains unidentified. It was CD45RO-negative cells, positively selected for CCR7, that made up naive CD8 cells, with terminally differentiated effector memory CD45RA+ cells excluded. Deep was the level used in running the assay. The authors split each subset's genomic DNA evenly across several immunoSEQ plates. Produced via immunoSEQ multiplex PCR; TCRdb's table is partial and in-frame only. The data hold nearly 600,000 clones, with 95% observed a single time. These data belong to a study of shared clonotypes between healthy human individuals. Study-wide results and caveats: Naive subsets, compared against memory subsets, generally had larger estimated richness values. The expectation was that sequencing depth would affect clonotype sharing among donors.

The CDR3 sequence is 16 residues long. The V gene lost 4 bases and the J gene lost 12 bases, with 25 bases spanning the gap. Germline V gives CDR1 SGHVS, CDR2 FQNEAQ. This chain joins TRBV7-8 and TRBJ2-4; no firm D call. Specimen: naive CD8+ T cells sorted from blood. This clonotype was sampled from a woman in her thirties in good health. CDR3 sequence reads: CASSSSPESSTIAQYF. The CDR3 coding sequence is TGTGCCAGCAGCTCCTCCCCGGAGAGCTCGACAATTGCTCAGTACTTC. Full variable domain (missing parts from reference TRBV7-8 and TRBJ2-4): GAGVSQSPRYKVAKRGQDVALRCDPISGHVSLFWYQQALGQGPEFLTYFQNEAQLDKSGLPSDRFFAERPEGSVSTLKIQRTQQEDSAVYLCASSSSPESSTIAQYFGAGTRLSVL.